The next 2 T cell receptor beta chains were all read from a single sample in a study of blood T cell repertoires in COVID-19. Produced via immunoSEQ multiplex PCR; TCRdb's table is partial and in-frame only. The sample lists about 220,000 clones, 86% occurring once. The sample comprised PBMCs or T cells enriched from blood (not recorded which). These receptors were taken from a woman in her thirties or forties with acute COVID-19.

The DNA for the CDR3 is TGTGCCAGCAGTGAAGATGTCGGGATGAACACTGAAGCTTTCTTT. Its protein product is CASSEDVGMNTEAFF. J is TRBJ1-1 and V is TRBV6-1, with D unresolved. CDR1 and CDR2 (germline): MNHNS, SASEGT. CDR3 length: 15 residues. V was cut by 1 base and J by 0 bases, with 9 bases left in between.

CDR3 loop: CASSQVPGGREAFF. The CDR3 coding sequence is TGTGCCAGCAGCCAAGTTCCGGGAGGACGAGAAGCTTTCTTT. V and J are TRBV3-1 (or the pseudogene TRBV3-2) and TRBJ1-1; no firm D call. CDR1 LGHDT and CDR2 YNNKEL come from the germline V gene (reference sequence). With 1 base removed from V and 8 bases from J, the gap between germline ends came to 14 bases. This CDR3 has 14 residues.